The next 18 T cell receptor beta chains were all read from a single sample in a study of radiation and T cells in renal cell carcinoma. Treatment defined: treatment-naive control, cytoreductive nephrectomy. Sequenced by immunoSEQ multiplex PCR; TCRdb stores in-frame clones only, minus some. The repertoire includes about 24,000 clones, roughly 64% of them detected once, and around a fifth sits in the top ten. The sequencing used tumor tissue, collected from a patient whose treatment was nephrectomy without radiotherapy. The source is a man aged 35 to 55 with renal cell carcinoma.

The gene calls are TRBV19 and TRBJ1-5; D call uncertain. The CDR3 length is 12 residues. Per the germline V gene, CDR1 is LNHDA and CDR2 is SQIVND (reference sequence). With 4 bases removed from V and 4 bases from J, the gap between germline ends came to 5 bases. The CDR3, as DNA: TGTGCCAGTAGTACATGGAATCAGCCCCAGCATTTT. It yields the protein CASSTWNQPQHF.

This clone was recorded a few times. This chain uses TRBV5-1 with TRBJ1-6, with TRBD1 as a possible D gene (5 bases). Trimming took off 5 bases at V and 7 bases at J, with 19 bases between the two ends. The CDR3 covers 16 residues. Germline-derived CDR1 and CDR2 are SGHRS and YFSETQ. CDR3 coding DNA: TGCGCCAGCAGAGACAGCTATACCAGCCAGAATTCACCCCTCCACTTT. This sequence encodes CASRDSYTSQNSPLHF.

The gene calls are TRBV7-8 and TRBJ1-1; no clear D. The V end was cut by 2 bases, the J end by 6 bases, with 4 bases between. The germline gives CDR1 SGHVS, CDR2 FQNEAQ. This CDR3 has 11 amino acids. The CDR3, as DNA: TGTGCCAGCAGCTTATACGCTGAAGCTTTCTTT. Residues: CASSLYAEAFF.

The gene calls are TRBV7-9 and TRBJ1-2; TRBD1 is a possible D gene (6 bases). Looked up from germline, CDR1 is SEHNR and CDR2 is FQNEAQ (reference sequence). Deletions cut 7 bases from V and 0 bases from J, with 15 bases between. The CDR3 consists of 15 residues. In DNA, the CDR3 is TGTGCCAGCACCCCCCCCTGGACAGCTAACTATGGCTACACCTTC. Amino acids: CASTPPWTANYGYTF. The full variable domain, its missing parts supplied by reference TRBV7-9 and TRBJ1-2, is DTGVSQNPRHKITKRGQNVTFRCDPISEHNRLYWYRQTLGQGPEFLTYFQNEAQLEKSRLLSDRFSAERPKGSFSTLEIQRTEQGDSAMYLCASTPPWTANYGYTFGSGTRLTVV.

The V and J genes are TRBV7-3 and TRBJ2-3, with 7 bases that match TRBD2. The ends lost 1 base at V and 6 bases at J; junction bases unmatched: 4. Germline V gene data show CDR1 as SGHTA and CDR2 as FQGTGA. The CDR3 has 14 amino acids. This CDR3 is CASSLSGRKDTQYF. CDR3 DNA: TGTGCCAGCAGCTTAAGCGGGAGAAAGGATACGCAGTATTTT.

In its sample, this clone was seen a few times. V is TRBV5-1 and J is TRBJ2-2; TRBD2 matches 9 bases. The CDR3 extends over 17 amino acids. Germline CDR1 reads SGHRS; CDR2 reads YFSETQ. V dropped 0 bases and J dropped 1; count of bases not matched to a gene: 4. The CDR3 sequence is CASSLEAAGGNTGELFF. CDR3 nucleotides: TGCGCCAGCAGCTTGGAAGCAGCGGGAGGGAACACCGGGGAGCTGTTTTTT.

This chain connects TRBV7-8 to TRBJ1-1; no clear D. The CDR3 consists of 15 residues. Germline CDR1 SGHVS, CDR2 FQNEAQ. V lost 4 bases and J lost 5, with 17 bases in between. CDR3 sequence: CASSSLRIENTEAFF. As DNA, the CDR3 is TGTGCCAGCAGCTCCCTCCGTATTGAAAATACTGAAGCTTTCTTT.

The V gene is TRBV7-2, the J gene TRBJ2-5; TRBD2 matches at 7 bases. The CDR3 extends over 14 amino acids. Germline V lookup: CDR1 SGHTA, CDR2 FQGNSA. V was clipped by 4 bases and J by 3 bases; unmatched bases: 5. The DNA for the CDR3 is TGTGCCAGCAGCTCCGCTAGCGGAAAAGAGACCCAGTACTTC. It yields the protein CASSSASGKETQYF.

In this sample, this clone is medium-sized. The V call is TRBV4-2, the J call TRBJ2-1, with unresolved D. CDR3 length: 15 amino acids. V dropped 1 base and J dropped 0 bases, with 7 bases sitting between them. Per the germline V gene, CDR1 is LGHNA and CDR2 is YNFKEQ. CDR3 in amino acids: CASSQVVDSYNEQFF. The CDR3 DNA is TGTGCCAGCAGCCAAGTTGTAGACTCCTACAATGAGCAGTTCTTC.

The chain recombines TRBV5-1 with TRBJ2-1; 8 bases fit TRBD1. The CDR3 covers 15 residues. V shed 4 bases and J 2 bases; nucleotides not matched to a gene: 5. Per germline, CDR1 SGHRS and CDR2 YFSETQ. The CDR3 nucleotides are TGCGCCAGCAGCCGAGAACAGGGGGCCTACAATGAGCAGTTCTTC. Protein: CASSREQGAYNEQFF. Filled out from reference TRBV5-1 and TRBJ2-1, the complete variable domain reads KAGVTQTPRYLIKTRGQQVTLSCSPISGHRSVSWYQQTPGQGLQFLFEYFSETQRNKGNFPGRFSGRQFSNSRSEMNVSTLELGDSALYLCASSREQGAYNEQFFGPGTRLTVL.

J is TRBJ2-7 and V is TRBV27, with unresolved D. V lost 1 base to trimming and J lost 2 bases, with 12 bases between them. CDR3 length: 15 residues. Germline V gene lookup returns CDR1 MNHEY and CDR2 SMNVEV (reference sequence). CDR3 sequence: CASSLFDRGPYEQYF. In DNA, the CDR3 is TGTGCCAGCAGTTTATTCGACCGCGGACCCTACGAGCAGTACTTC.

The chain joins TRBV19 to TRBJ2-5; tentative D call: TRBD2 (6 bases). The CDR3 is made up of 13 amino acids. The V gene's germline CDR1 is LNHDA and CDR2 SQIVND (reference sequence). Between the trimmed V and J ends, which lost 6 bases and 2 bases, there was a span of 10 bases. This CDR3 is CASRGDLQETQYF. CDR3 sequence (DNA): TGTGCCAGTAGGGGGGACTTACAAGAGACCCAGTACTTC.

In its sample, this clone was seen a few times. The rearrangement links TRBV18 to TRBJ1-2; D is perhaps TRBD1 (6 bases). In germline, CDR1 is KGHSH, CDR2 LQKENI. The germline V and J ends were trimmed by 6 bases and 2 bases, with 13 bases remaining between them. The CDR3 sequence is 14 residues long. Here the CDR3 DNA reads TGTGCCAGCTCCCCTGGACAGAGAAACTATGGCTACACCTTC. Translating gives CASSPGQRNYGYTF.

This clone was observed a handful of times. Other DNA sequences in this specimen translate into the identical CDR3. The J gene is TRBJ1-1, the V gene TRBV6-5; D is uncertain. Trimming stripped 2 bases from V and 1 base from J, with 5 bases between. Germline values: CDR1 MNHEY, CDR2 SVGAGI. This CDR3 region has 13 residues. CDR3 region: CASSYGPNTEAFF. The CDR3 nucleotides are TGTGCCAGCAGTTACGGGCCGAACACTGAAGCTTTCTTT.

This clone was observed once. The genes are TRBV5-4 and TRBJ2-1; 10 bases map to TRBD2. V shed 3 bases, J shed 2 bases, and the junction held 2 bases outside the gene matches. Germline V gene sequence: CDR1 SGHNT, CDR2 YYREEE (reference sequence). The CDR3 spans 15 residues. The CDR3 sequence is CASSSGTSAYNEQFF. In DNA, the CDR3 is TGTGCCAGCAGCTCTGGGACTAGCGCCTACAATGAGCAGTTCTTC.

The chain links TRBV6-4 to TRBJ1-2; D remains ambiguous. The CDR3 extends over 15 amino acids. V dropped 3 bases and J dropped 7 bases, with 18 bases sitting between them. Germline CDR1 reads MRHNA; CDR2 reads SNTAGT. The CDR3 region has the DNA TGTGCCAGCAGTGAACAGATCATTAGCCGTTTTGGCTACACCTTC. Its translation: CASSEQIISRFGYTF.

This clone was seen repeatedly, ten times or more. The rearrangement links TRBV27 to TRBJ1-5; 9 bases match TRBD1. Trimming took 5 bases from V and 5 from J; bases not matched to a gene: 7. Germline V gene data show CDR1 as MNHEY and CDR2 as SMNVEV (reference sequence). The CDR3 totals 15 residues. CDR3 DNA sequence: TGTGCCAGCAGTCCCGGGACAGGGTCTCATCAGCCCCAGCATTTT. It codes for CASSPGTGSHQPQHF.

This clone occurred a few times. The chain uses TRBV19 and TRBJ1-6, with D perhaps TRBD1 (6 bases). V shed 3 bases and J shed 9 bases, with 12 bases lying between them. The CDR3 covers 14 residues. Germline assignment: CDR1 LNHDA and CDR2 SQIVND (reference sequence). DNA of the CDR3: TGTGCCAGTAGTATCCCGGGGGCAGCTTCACCCCTCCACTTT. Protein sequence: CASSIPGAASPLHF.